A single sample gave rise to the 13 T cell receptor beta chains below, sequenced in a study of regulatory T cells in long-lasting Graves disease. Relying on iRepertoire HTBI primers and Arm-PCR of CDR3 regions, the team built TCR beta libraries. TCRdb re-analysed the multiplex PCR reads in MiXCR, keeping a single row per CDR3 protein. The data hold around 330,000 distinct CDR3 sequences, with 18% observed a single time. Time point here: newly diagnosed GD, antithyroid drugs for less than 3 months. From PBMCs, RNA was extracted and then used to make the TCR library. This specimen consisted of peripheral blood mononuclear cells (PBMCs), obtained at new diagnosis, from a patient treated with antithyroid drugs. Receptors were obtained from a female donor with Graves disease.

There are many counts of this clonotype. This chain joins TRBV29-1 and TRBJ2-7, with D perhaps matching TRBD1 (6 bases). CDR1 and CDR2 (germline): SQVTM, ANQGSEA. The CDR3 spans 13 residues. V was trimmed by 7 bases and J by 5 bases, leaving 18 bases between them. CDR3 region: CSARQGNMDEQYF. The CDR3, as DNA: TGCAGCGCCCGGCAGGGGAATATGGACGAGCAGTACTTC.

This clonotype was seen many times. The chain carries TRBV7-9 and TRBJ2-4; TRBD2 aligns across 11 bases. The J segment lost 3 bases and the V segment lost 6 bases, leaving 4 bases of the junction unmatched. The CDR3 covers 15 residues. CDR1 is SEHNR, CDR2 FQNEAQ, per germline (reference sequence). Here the CDR3 reads CASSATSGVKNIQYF. The CDR3 DNA follows: TGTGCCAGCAGTGCGACTAGCGGGGTCAAAAACATTCAGTACTTC.

Many counts were recorded for this clonotype. The rearrangement links TRBV3-1 to TRBJ2-7; TRBD2 matches at 13 bases. This CDR3 has 16 residues. V gave up 4 bases and J gave up 3 bases; unmatched junction bases: 6. Germline CDR1 and CDR2: LGHDT and YNNKEL (reference sequence). The chain's CDR3 is CASSLEGLAGSYEQYF. In DNA, the CDR3 is TGTGCCAGCAGCCTAGAGGGACTAGCGGGAAGCTACGAGCAGTACTTC.

This clonotype has only one observation. No conserved phenylalanine or tryptophan ends this CDR3, so it is likely a read error. The chain has TRBV12-3 or TRBV12-4 and TRBJ1-5, with a weak D call TRBD1 (6 bases). CDR3 length: 15 residues. The CDR3 bases are TGTGCCAGCAGGGGGGGCCTCGATAGCAATCATCCCCAGCATTGT. Its protein product is CASRGGLDSNHPQHC.

As regards this clonotype: At one end the junction does not follow the germline gene, possibly because of a read error. The V call is TRBV4-1, the J call TRBJ2-4, with a possible D match to TRBD2 (5 bases). The length of the CDR3 is 14 residues. Per the germline V gene, CDR1 is MGHRA and CDR2 is YSYEKL. In DNA, the CDR3 is TGCGCCAGCAGTGATTTGGGAGCCAAAAACATTAAGTACTTC. This encodes CASSDLGAKNIKYF.

The table lists this clonotype with many counts. The V call is TRBV27, the J call TRBJ2-7; a weak D match, TRBD2 (5 bases). This CDR3 is 15 amino acids long. V dropped 3 bases and J dropped 6 bases, with 18 bases sitting between them. Germline V lookup: CDR1 MNHEY, CDR2 SMNVEV (reference sequence). CDR3 sequence reads: CASSLAGNPHLEQYF. Here the CDR3 DNA reads TGTGCCAGCAGTTTGGCGGGCAACCCCCACCTCGAGCAGTACTTC.

This clonotype was observed many times. The genes are TRBV2 and TRBJ2-3; TRBD1 agrees at 7 bases. The germline V gene has CDR1 SNHLY and CDR2 FYNNEI. The CDR3 consists of 14 residues. After removal of 6 bases from V and 0 bases from J, the junction contained 3 bases not matched to a gene. The DNA for the CDR3 is TGTGCCAGCAGGGGACAGCCTAGCACAGATACGCAGTATTTT. Its protein product is CASRGQPSTDTQYF. Complete variable domain (other parts from reference TRBV2 and TRBJ2-3): EPEVTQTPSHQVTQMGQEVILRCVPISNHLYFYWYRQILGQKVEFLVSFYNNEISEKSEIFDDQFSVERPDGSNFTLKIRSTKLEDSAMYFCASRGQPSTDTQYFGPGTRLTVL.

This clonotype appeared many times. The V call is TRBV28, the J call TRBJ2-4; D perhaps matches TRBD1 (5 bases). The CDR3 runs 15 residues. V lost 3 bases and J lost 4, with 13 bases in between. The germline V gene encodes CDR1 MDHEN and CDR2 SYDVKM. The CDR3, as DNA: TGTGCCAGCAGTTTTTCTCGGGCAGGGAAAAACATTCAGTACTTC. Amino acids: CASSFSRAGKNIQYF. Together with reference TRBV28 and TRBJ2-4, the CDR3 gives the full variable domain: DVKVTQSSRYLVKRTGEKVFLECVQDMDHENMFWYRQDPGLGLRLIYFSYDVKMKEKGDIPEGYSVSREKKERFSLILESASTNQTSMYLCASSFSRAGKNIQYFGAGTRLSVL.

The V gene is TRBV5-1, the J gene TRBJ1-1; 7 bases are shared with TRBD1. Per germline, CDR1 SGHRS and CDR2 YFSETQ. CDR3 size: 16 residues. Trimming took 4 bases from V and 0 from J; bases not matched to a gene: 9. As DNA, the CDR3 is TGCGCCAGCAGCCTGGGCCACGGGACAGTGAACACTGAAGCTTTCTTT. Translation: CASSLGHGTVNTEAFF.

The sample holds a few counts of this clonotype. This chain uses TRBV20-1 with TRBJ2-1, with D tentatively TRBD2 (5 bases). The CDR3 has 12 residues. From germline, CDR1 is DFQATT and CDR2 SNEGSKA (reference sequence). V was shortened by 6 bases and J by 6 bases, with 12 bases between the two germline ends. The CDR3 reads CSAPLASNEQFF. For the CDR3, the DNA is TGCAGTGCGCCCCTAGCATCCAATGAGCAGTTCTTC.

The genes are TRBV28 and TRBJ2-7, with D hard to call. This CDR3 comprises 14 residues. With 5 bases removed from V and 5 bases from J, the gap between germline ends came to 16 bases. In germline, CDR1 is MDHEN, CDR2 SYDVKM. The CDR3 here is CASSPRRPGDEQYF. CDR3 nucleotides: TGTGCCAGCAGTCCCCGACGGCCAGGCGACGAGCAGTACTTC.

Many counts were recorded for this clonotype. The genes are TRBV28 and TRBJ1-4; D gene unclear. Looked up from germline, CDR1 is MDHEN and CDR2 is SYDVKM. The V end was cut by 4 bases, the J end by 5 bases, with 8 bases between. This CDR3 has 13 residues. The CDR3 here is CASSSILNEKLFF. As DNA, the CDR3 is TGTGCCAGCAGTTCAATACTAAATGAAAAACTGTTTTTT.

This clonotype was seen repeatedly, ten times or more. The chain joins TRBV7-9 to TRBJ2-1; D might be TRBD1 or TRBD2, each matching 5 bases. The V gene's germline CDR1 is SEHNR and CDR2 FQNEAQ (reference sequence). CDR3 length: 19 amino acids. V was trimmed by 3 bases and J by 4 bases, leaving 25 bases between them. Here the CDR3 reads CASSLGPAAGQGEYNEQFF. In DNA, the CDR3 is TGTGCCAGCAGCTTGGGCCCCGCAGCTGGGCAGGGAGAATACAATGAGCAGTTCTTC.